This T cell receptor (beta chain) was recovered during a study of T-cell memory formation after mild COVID-19. Notes on the study in general: Memory cells collected pre-infection included some clones that later responded, suggesting cross-reactive memory joined.

The CDR3 extends over 14 amino acids. V lost 6 bases and J 0 bases, leaving 12 bases between the germline ends. The germline gives CDR1 DFQATT, CDR2 SNEGSKA (reference sequence). TCRdb re-analysed the 5' RACE reads in MiXCR, keeping a single row per CDR3 protein. Here the sample spans roughly 580,000 distinct CDR3 sequences, 15% to 20% being singletons. Worth noting for this clonotype: Its cognate antigen is unknown.

Sequenced input: PBMCs or a T cell subset sorted from them (not recorded which). The TCR sequence derives from an adult woman who had mild COVID-19 (a few samples of this study predate the infection). Cell type and time point are not known. The chain employs TRBV20-1 and TRBJ2-4; no definite D call. The CDR3 here is CSALAPLAKNIQYF. CDR3 bases: TGCAGTGCCCTCGCCCCCCTAGCCAAAAACATTCAGTACTTC.